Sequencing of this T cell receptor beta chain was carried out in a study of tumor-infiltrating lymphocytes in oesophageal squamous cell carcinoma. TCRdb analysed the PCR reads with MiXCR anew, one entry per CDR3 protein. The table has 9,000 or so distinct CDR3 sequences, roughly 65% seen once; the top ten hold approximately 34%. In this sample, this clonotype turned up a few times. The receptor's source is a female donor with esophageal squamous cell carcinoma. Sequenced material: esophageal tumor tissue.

This CDR3 is CASSLGARDFKFF. CDR3 bases: TGTGCCAGCAGCTTAGGAGCCCGGGACTTTAAGTTCTTC. The chain couples TRBV7-9 to TRBJ2-1, with a tentative D call TRBD2 (6 bases). Trimming cost V 1 base and J 14 bases, with 15 bases left between them. Germline CDR1 and CDR2: SEHNR and FQNEAQ (reference sequence). The CDR3 has 13 residues.